This TCR beta chain was recorded in a study of OX40 agonist ivuxolimab in advanced cancers. V shed 4 bases and J 5 bases; nucleotides not matched to a gene: 4. Germline assignment: CDR1 SGHAT and CDR2 FQNNGV. The CDR3 extends over 15 amino acids. Assay: immunoSEQ multiplex PCR; the TCRdb copy retains only in-frame clones and omits some. The sample has about 93,000 clones; around 94% are singletons. Comments on this clone: The antigen remains unidentified.

Study-wide results and caveats: Clonal expansion was seen in CD4+ and CD8+ blood T cells by week 6 at 0.1 to 3.0 mg/kg. In general, CD8+ T cells held more expanded clones than CD4+ did, on average. Antigen targets of the expanded peripheral T cells went undetermined. Those patients achieving a partial response at 0.1-3.0 mg/kg showed among the lowest clonal expansion.

The rearrangement uses TRBV11-2 and TRBJ2-3; 12 positions match TRBD2. This sample comprised CD4+ or CD8+ T cells sorted from blood, obtained in a trial of the OX40 agonist ivuxolimab. The TCR comes from an adult with an advanced solid tumor such as melanoma, head and neck, liver or kidney cancer. The CDR3 loop is CASSSSGRAGDTQYF. CDR3 nucleotides: TGTGCCAGCAGCTCTAGCGGGAGGGCCGGAGATACGCAGTATTTT.